The 20 T cell receptor beta chains reported below all come from one sample, sequenced in a study of T cell responses to AZD1222 COVID-19 vaccine. Clones were read by immunoSEQ multiplex PCR, and TCRdb kept only the in-frame ones, dropping some. The sample comprises 150,000 to 170,000 clones, approximately 87% of which are singletons, and approximately 5.1% rests with the top ten. Source: peripheral blood, taken on day 0 of MenACWY control vaccination. These receptors were collected from an adult in good health.

This sequence joins TRBV18 and TRBJ2-5, with D perhaps matching TRBD1 or TRBD2 (6 bases each). This CDR3 has 13 residues. Trimming removed 3 bases at V and 4 bases at J, with 9 bases between. CDR1 and CDR2 from the germline V gene are KGHSH and LQKENI. CDR3 protein: CASSPGGGETQYF. The CDR3 DNA reads as TGTGCCAGCTCACCGGGGGGCGGAGAGACCCAGTACTTC.

The V call is TRBV10-3, the J call TRBJ2-7; 8 bases agree with TRBD1. CDR1 and CDR2 (germline): ENHRY, SYGVKD. The CDR3 length is 15 residues. Trimming took 2 bases from V and 2 from J; bases not matched to a gene: 5. CDR3 in amino acids: CAISEPGTGAYEQYF. CDR3 bases: TGTGCCATCAGTGAGCCCGGGACAGGCGCCTACGAGCAGTACTTC.

The V and J genes are TRBV14 and TRBJ2-5; the match to TRBD1 covers 11 bases. CDR3 length: 15 amino acids. V lost 4 bases, J lost 5 bases, and 6 bases stayed unmatched. Germline CDR1 reads SGHDN; CDR2 reads FVKESK. CDR3 region: CASSPGTGGFETQYF. In nucleotides, the CDR3 is TGTGCCAGCAGCCCAGGGACAGGGGGTTTTGAGACCCAGTACTTC.

The V gene is TRBV6-5, the J gene TRBJ1-4, with 8 nucleotides matching TRBD1. Losses at the gene ends were 8 bases for V and 5 bases for J; bases not matched to a gene: 1. Germline assignment: CDR1 MNHEY and CDR2 SVGAGI. This CDR3 has 12 residues. The DNA for the CDR3 is TGTGCCAGCCGGACAGGGAATGAAAAACTGTTTTTT. It specifies CASRTGNEKLFF.

The chain combines TRBV20-1 with TRBJ2-3; D is ambiguous. Germline CDR1 reads DFQATT; CDR2 reads SNEGSKA (reference sequence). Between the trimmed V and J ends, which lost 3 bases and 1 base, there was a span of 11 bases. CDR3 length: 14 residues. The CDR3 bases are TGCAGTGCTAGTAACGGTGGGGGCACAGATACGCAGTATTTT. Translating gives CSASNGGGTDTQYF.

V usage is TRBV12-3 or TRBV12-4 and J usage is TRBJ1-1; 10 bases align to TRBD1. After removal of 5 bases from V and 6 bases from J, the junction contained 3 bases not matched to a gene. The CDR3 contains 13 residues. This CDR3 is CASSPGQGAEAFF. CDR3 nucleotide sequence: TGTGCCAGCAGTCCCGGACAGGGGGCTGAAGCTTTCTTT.

This clone was counted a few times. The rearrangement joins TRBV7-9 to TRBJ2-3; D not certain. The germline V and J ends were trimmed by 6 bases and 0 bases, with 10 bases remaining between them. The germline V gene encodes CDR1 SEHNR and CDR2 FQNEAQ (reference sequence). CDR3 length equals 14 residues. The CDR3 region is CASSPRASTDTQYF. The DNA for the CDR3 is TGTGCCAGCAGTCCCCGCGCGAGCACAGATACGCAGTATTTT.

V is TRBV20-1 and J is TRBJ1-1; D is unclear. The CDR3 is made up of 14 amino acids. Germline V gene lookup returns CDR1 DFQATT and CDR2 SNEGSKA (reference sequence). Deletions cut 3 bases from V and 0 bases from J, with 11 bases between. The CDR3 sequence: CSASARLLNTEAFF. In DNA, the CDR3 is TGCAGTGCTAGTGCCAGACTGCTGAACACTGAAGCTTTCTTT.

The chain carries TRBV27 and TRBJ2-3; D is perhaps TRBD1 (5 bases). Germline V gives CDR1 MNHEY, CDR2 SMNVEV (reference sequence). The V gene lost 5 bases and the J gene lost 8 bases, with 14 bases spanning the gap. This CDR3 is built from 13 residues. The CDR3 reads CASSPDKMGTQYF. CDR3 in DNA: TGTGCCAGCAGTCCGGACAAAATGGGTACGCAGTATTTT.

The CDR3 protein is CAISGGHTGELFF. The CDR3 DNA follows: TGTGCCATTAGCGGGGGCCACACCGGGGAGCTGTTTTTT. The chain couples TRBV3-1 (or the pseudogene TRBV3-2) to TRBJ2-2; 9 bases fit TRBD2. The CDR3 length is 13 residues. V was clipped by 10 bases and J by 3 bases; unmatched bases: 3. Germline V gene lookup returns CDR1 LGHDT and CDR2 YNNKEL (reference sequence).

The gene calls are TRBV25-1 and TRBJ1-3; the D is unclear. This CDR3 contains 17 residues. V was pared by 3 bases and J by 0 bases, with 15 bases between. Germline CDR1 and CDR2: MGHDK and SYGVNS. CDR3 in amino acids: CASSDPRRGRSGNTIYF. In nucleotides, the CDR3 is TGTGCCAGCAGTGATCCCCGGAGAGGCCGCTCTGGAAACACCATATATTTT.

The chain employs TRBV19 and TRBJ1-3; 9 nucleotides agree with TRBD1. The J segment lost 3 bases and the V segment lost 5 bases, leaving 2 bases of the junction unmatched. This CDR3 is built from 14 residues. The germline V gene has CDR1 LNHDA and CDR2 SQIVND (reference sequence). CDR3 nucleotide sequence: TGTGCCAGTAGTCTGACAGGGGGTGGAAACACCATATATTTT. The encoded protein is CASSLTGGGNTIYF.

CDR3 bases: TGTGCCAGCAGCCCACTGGTGGGGCTCCCGGGCACAGATACGCAGTATTTT. Translating it yields CASSPLVGLPGTDTQYF. The chain joins TRBV14 to TRBJ2-3, with a possible D match to TRBD1 (5 bases). The V and J ends lost 4 bases and 1 base respectively, with 18 bases between them. The CDR3 length is 17 residues. From germline, CDR1 is SGHDN and CDR2 FVKESK.

The chain employs TRBV11-1 and TRBJ2-7; TRBD2 is a possible D gene (5 bases). The CDR3 covers 13 residues. V was cut by 7 bases and J by 4 bases, with 14 bases left in between. Germline CDR1 SGHAT, CDR2 FQDESV (reference sequence). The CDR3 sequence is CASTLRTQYEQYF. For the CDR3, the DNA is TGTGCCAGCACCTTGAGGACTCAATACGAGCAGTACTTC. The full variable domain, its missing parts supplied by reference TRBV11-1 and TRBJ2-7, is EAEVAQSPRYKITEKSQAVAFWCDPISGHATLYWYRQILGQGPELLVQFQDESVVDDSQLPKDRFSAERLKGVDSTLKIQPAELGDSAMYLCASTLRTQYEQYFGPGTRLTVT.

CDR3 bases: TGTGCCAGCTCACCACCGAGGGGCACTGAAGCTTTCTTT. This sequence encodes CASSPPRGTEAFF. This chain connects TRBV18 to TRBJ1-1; maybe TRBD1 (5 bases). The V and J ends lost 0 bases and 4 bases respectively, with 6 bases between them. In germline, CDR1 is KGHSH, CDR2 LQKENI. The CDR3 has 13 amino acids.

The chain employs TRBV11-3 and TRBJ2-7; a possible D gene is TRBD1 (5 bases). From germline, CDR1 is SGHNT and CDR2 YENEEA. This CDR3 has 14 residues. The V end lost 5 bases, the J end lost 0 bases, and 11 bases lay between the germline ends. The CDR3 reads CASSGQIFSYEQYF. As DNA, the CDR3 is TGTGCCAGCAGCGGACAAATCTTCTCCTACGAGCAGTACTTC.

V gene TRBV5-6 combines with J gene TRBJ1-4; 10 bases align to TRBD1. The trim removed 4 bases at V and 4 bases at J, leaving 10 bases unmatched. Germline CDR1 SGHDT, CDR2 YYEEEE. CDR3 size: 17 residues. In nucleotides, the CDR3 is TGTGCCAGCAGCCCTGGGACAGGGGCGACGGTTAATGAAAAACTGTTTTTT. This translates into CASSPGTGATVNEKLFF.

The chain is built from TRBV3-1 (or the pseudogene TRBV3-2) and TRBJ2-5; TRBD2 is a possible D gene (6 bases). Germline CDR1 is LGHDT and CDR2 is YNNKEL (reference sequence). CDR3 length equals 13 residues. The V and J ends lost 4 bases and 5 bases respectively, with 11 bases between them. In DNA, the CDR3 is TGTGCCAGCAGCCCCAGGGCGGGGGAGACCCAGTACTTC. It encodes CASSPRAGETQYF.

This sequence joins TRBV4-2 and TRBJ1-4; no definite D call. The CDR3 has 15 amino acids. V was pared by 1 base and J by 3 bases, with 9 bases between. The germline V gene encodes CDR1 LGHNA and CDR2 YNFKEQ. The CDR3 reads CASSQGPVANEKLFF. DNA of the CDR3: TGTGCCAGCAGCCAAGGGCCAGTAGCTAATGAAAAACTGTTTTTT.

V is TRBV19 and J is TRBJ1-4; 8 bases line up with TRBD1. V gave up 7 bases and J gave up 10 bases; unmatched junction bases: 14. CDR1 and CDR2 from the germline V gene are LNHDA and SQIVND (reference sequence). This CDR3 has 15 amino acids. CDR3 sequence: CASKRNRGDRGKLFF. CDR3 bases: TGTGCCAGTAAGAGAAACAGGGGTGACAGGGGAAAACTGTTTTTT.